This TCR beta chain originates from a study of spatial heterogeneity in lung cancer. CDR3 size: 15 residues. Germline CDR1 SEHNR, CDR2 FQNEAQ (reference sequence). This clonotype showed up just once. Sequence at one end of the junction differs from germline and may be a read error. In TCRdb, the 5' RACE reads were re-called with MiXCR into one record per CDR3 protein. Of approximately 11,000 distinct CDR3 sequences in the sample, about a sixth were seen once. Time point here: sample taken at primary tumor resection. Unsorted samples of tumor, nontumor lung or frozen PBMC had their whole RNA sequenced. There were some 70 donors, all of them untreated patients with early-stage non-small cell lung cancer.

The source was PBMCs, collected at surgery. This sequence originates from a male donor with early-stage non-small cell lung cancer. The chain uses TRBV7-9 and TRBJ2-7; 7 bases align to TRBD1. The CDR3 protein is CASSFPGQPYYERYF. The CDR3 DNA reads as TGTGCCAGCAGCTTTCCGGGACAGCCATACTACGAGCGGTACTTC. The full variable domain, rest sourced from reference TRBV7-9 and TRBJ2-7, is DTGVSQNPRHKITKRGQNVTFRCDPISEHNRLYWYRQTLGQGPEFLTYFQNEAQLEKSRLLSDRFSAERPKGSFSTLEIQRTEQGDSAMYLCASSFPGQPYYERYFGPGTRLTVT.